The 20 T cell receptor beta chains reported below all come from one sample, sequenced in a study of T cell responses to AZD1222 COVID-19 vaccine. The repertoire was sequenced with immunoSEQ multiplex PCR; TCRdb's copy has only in-frame clones and lacks some. This sample carries approximately 76,000 clones, around 90% of them seen once, and the ten largest clones take less than 5.5%. The sample in question was peripheral blood, obtained on day 0 of MenACWY control vaccination. Every receptor here comes from an adult in good health.

The rearrangement links TRBV5-1 to TRBJ2-7; no reliable D call. This CDR3 comprises 15 residues. From germline, CDR1 is SGHRS and CDR2 YFSETQ. Trimming left V 0 bases short and J 5 bases short, with 15 bases between. CDR3 coding DNA: TGCGCCAGCAGCTTGGCGTTGGGCCTTCGGGACGAGCAGTACTTC. Amino acids: CASSLALGLRDEQYF.

The chain has TRBV19 and TRBJ1-1, with D possibly matching TRBD1 (5 bases). CDR3 length: 16 amino acids. Germline assignment: CDR1 LNHDA and CDR2 SQIVND (reference sequence). V lost 5 bases and J 6 bases, leaving 22 bases between the germline ends. The CDR3 here is CASSDTMGRGGAEAFF. Here the CDR3 DNA reads TGTGCCAGTAGTGATACTATGGGACGGGGAGGGGCTGAAGCTTTCTTT.

Written as DNA, the CDR3 is TGTGCCAGCAGTTTAACTGAGAGCTCCTACAATGAGCAGTTCTTC. Translated, it gives CASSLTESSYNEQFF. The rearrangement joins TRBV27 to TRBJ2-1; no reliable D call. The length of the CDR3 is 15 residues. The germline V and J ends were trimmed by 2 bases and 0 bases, with 8 bases remaining between them. The germline V gene has CDR1 MNHEY and CDR2 SMNVEV (reference sequence).

This rearrangement joins TRBV11-3 to TRBJ2-5, with 7 bases identical to TRBD1. Germline V gives CDR1 SGHNT, CDR2 YENEEA. The CDR3 totals 13 residues. V lost 5 bases and J lost 5; bases outside the gene matches: 5. CDR3 sequence: CASSRGQAETQYF. As DNA, the CDR3 is TGTGCCAGCAGCCGCGGACAGGCGGAGACCCAGTACTTC.

The chain is built from TRBV5-4 and TRBJ1-1; D call uncertain. The CDR3 has 16 amino acids. Trimming shortened V by 0 bases and J by 6 bases, and 18 bases separated the two germline ends. Germline V gene sequence: CDR1 SGHNT, CDR2 YYREEE (reference sequence). CDR3 region: CASSLAKLGGGSEAFF. For the CDR3, the DNA is TGTGCCAGCAGCTTGGCCAAGTTAGGCGGAGGTTCTGAAGCTTTCTTT.

CDR3 protein: CASRGGNTGELFF. The CDR3 DNA reads TGTGCCAGCAGGGGTGGGAACACCGGGGAGCTGTTTTTT. This chain joins TRBV28 and TRBJ2-2, with D hard to call. V gave up 6 bases and J gave up 1 base, with 6 bases separating them. Per the germline V gene, CDR1 is MDHEN and CDR2 is SYDVKM. The CDR3 consists of 13 residues.

The chain has TRBV3-1 (or the pseudogene TRBV3-2) and TRBJ2-7; possible D gene TRBD1, 6 bases. Deletions cut 1 base from V and 0 bases from J, with 16 bases between. This CDR3 is built from 17 residues. Germline CDR1 LGHDT, CDR2 YNNKEL (reference sequence). This CDR3 reads CASSQVIPGVSSYEQYF. CDR3 DNA sequence: TGTGCCAGCAGCCAAGTTATTCCAGGGGTGAGCTCCTACGAGCAGTACTTC.

The V call is TRBV2, the J call TRBJ1-2, with D perhaps TRBD1 (6 bases). Germline lookup yields CDR1 SNHLY and CDR2 FYNNEI. CDR3 length equals 13 residues. V was cut by 4 bases and J by 7 bases, with 13 bases left in between. CDR3 in amino acids: CASSVVTGSGYTF. In nucleotides, the CDR3 is TGTGCCAGCAGTGTGGTAACAGGGTCTGGCTACACCTTC.

The genes are TRBV14 and TRBJ2-7; D tentatively reads TRBD1 or TRBD2 (5 bases each). Germline V gene sequence: CDR1 SGHDN, CDR2 FVKESK. V was pared by 4 bases and J by 1 base, with 14 bases between. The CDR3 loop spans 15 amino acids. DNA for the CDR3: TGTGCCAGCAGCCCTCCGAGGGGCCGATCCTACGAGCAGTACTTC. Translating it yields CASSPPRGRSYEQYF.

This clone was seen a single time. The rearrangement joins TRBV2 to TRBJ1-2; the D gene is possibly TRBD1 (6 bases). V was clipped by 8 bases and J by 2 bases, with 12 bases between them. The CDR3 covers 13 residues. The germline V gene has CDR1 SNHLY and CDR2 FYNNEI. In nucleotides, the CDR3 is TGTGCCAGCGTCTACAGGGAGAACTATGGCTACACCTTC. It translates to CASVYRENYGYTF.

This sequence joins TRBV7-8 and TRBJ1-6; 10 nucleotides match TRBD1. The trim removed 5 bases at V and 11 bases at J, leaving 9 bases unmatched. This CDR3 region has 15 residues. The germline V gene has CDR1 SGHVS and CDR2 FQNEAQ. The CDR3 sequence: CASSATADRGTPLHF. CDR3 bases: TGTGCCAGCAGCGCGACGGCGGACAGGGGGACACCCCTCCACTTT.

This clone was counted a few times. The chain has TRBV28 and TRBJ1-2; D is perhaps TRBD1 (5 bases). The V gene's germline CDR1 is MDHEN and CDR2 SYDVKM. V lost 6 bases, J lost 3 bases, and 11 bases lay in between. The CDR3 sequence is 13 residues long. CDR3 nucleotide sequence: TGTGCCAGCAGCCAGGGACGTGACTATGGCTACACCTTC. As protein: CASSQGRDYGYTF.

The rearrangement joins TRBV24-1 to TRBJ2-2; TRBD2 matches 7 bases. Germline CDR1 is KGHDR and CDR2 is SFDVKD. The J segment lost 5 bases and the V segment lost 3 bases, leaving 5 bases of the junction unmatched. This CDR3 is 15 amino acids long. CDR3 sequence: CATSDAGVGTGELFF. The CDR3 DNA is TGTGCCACCAGTGATGCGGGAGTCGGGACCGGGGAGCTGTTTTTT.

The chain is built from TRBV6-5 and TRBJ2-1; D may be TRBD2 (5 bases). CDR3 length equals 12 residues. Germline V gene sequence: CDR1 MNHEY, CDR2 SVGAGI. Trimming removed 8 bases at V and 8 bases at J, with 13 bases between. CDR3 sequence (DNA): TGTGCCAGCGGTCCTAGCCTGCATGAGCAGTTCTTC. Its protein is CASGPSLHEQFF.

The CDR3 sequence: CASSYGQGPGGELFF. In nucleotides, the CDR3 is TGTGCCAGCAGTTACGGTCAGGGCCCAGGCGGGGAGCTGTTTTTT. This rearrangement joins TRBV6-2 or TRBV6-3 to TRBJ2-2; D perhaps matches TRBD1 (5 bases). Trimming took 2 bases from V and 7 from J, leaving 14 bases between them. Germline CDR1 reads MNHEY; CDR2 reads SVGEGT. The CDR3 is made up of 15 amino acids.

The J gene is TRBJ2-1, the V gene TRBV24-1; possible D gene TRBD1, 6 bases. The CDR3 is 13 residues long. The V gene's germline CDR1 is KGHDR and CDR2 SFDVKD. The ends were cut back, 5 bases at V and 9 bases at J, with 13 bases in the middle. The CDR3 bases are TGTGCCACCAGTGTAGTAGGACAGCCTGAGCAGTTCTTC. It translates to CATSVVGQPEQFF.

The chain employs TRBV5-4 and TRBJ2-7; 9 bases are shared with TRBD1. CDR1 and CDR2 from the germline V gene are SGHNT and YYREEE (reference sequence). The trim removed 3 bases at V and 4 bases at J, leaving 5 bases unmatched. This CDR3 region has 14 residues. The DNA for the CDR3 is TGTGCCAGCAGCTCCGGGACAGGGCAGTACGAGCAGTACTTC. It translates to CASSSGTGQYEQYF. The full variable domain, its missing parts supplied by reference TRBV5-4 and TRBJ2-7, is ETGVTQSPTHLIKTRGQQVTLRCSSQSGHNTVSWYQQALGQGPQFIFQYYREEENGRGNFPPRFSGLQFPNYSSELNVNALELDDSALYLCASSSGTGQYEQYFGPGTRLTVT.

The chain carries TRBV29-1 and TRBJ2-1, with D unresolved. From germline, CDR1 is SQVTM and CDR2 ANQGSEA. The CDR3 extends over 13 amino acids. Trimming cost V 3 bases and J 3 bases, with 9 bases left between them. In DNA form, the CDR3 reads TGCAGCGTTGAGTCCGGCGACTACAATGAGCAGTTCTTC. Amino acid sequence: CSVESGDYNEQFF.

This clone occurred a few times. The CDR3 DNA reads as TGTGCCAGCAGTTCCGTGGGACTAGCGGGAGGGTTTATCCCCTACGAGCAGTACTTC. Translated, it gives CASSSVGLAGGFIPYEQYF. The rearrangement links TRBV28 to TRBJ2-7, with TRBD2 matching over 16 bases. The length of the CDR3 is 19 residues. CDR1 and CDR2 from the germline V gene are MDHEN and SYDVKM. Trimming at V came to 4 bases and at J to 2 bases, leaving 11 bases not matched to a gene.

A single count supports this clone. The chain employs TRBV6-5 and TRBJ1-2, with D possibly matching TRBD1 (5 bases). Deletions cut 7 bases from V and 5 bases from J, with 17 bases between. The CDR3 consists of 14 residues. Germline V gives CDR1 MNHEY, CDR2 SVGAGI. Written as DNA, the CDR3 is TGTGCCAGCACCCCCCCCGGGGAGGGGTATGGCTACACCTTC. Translated, it gives CASTPPGEGYGYTF.